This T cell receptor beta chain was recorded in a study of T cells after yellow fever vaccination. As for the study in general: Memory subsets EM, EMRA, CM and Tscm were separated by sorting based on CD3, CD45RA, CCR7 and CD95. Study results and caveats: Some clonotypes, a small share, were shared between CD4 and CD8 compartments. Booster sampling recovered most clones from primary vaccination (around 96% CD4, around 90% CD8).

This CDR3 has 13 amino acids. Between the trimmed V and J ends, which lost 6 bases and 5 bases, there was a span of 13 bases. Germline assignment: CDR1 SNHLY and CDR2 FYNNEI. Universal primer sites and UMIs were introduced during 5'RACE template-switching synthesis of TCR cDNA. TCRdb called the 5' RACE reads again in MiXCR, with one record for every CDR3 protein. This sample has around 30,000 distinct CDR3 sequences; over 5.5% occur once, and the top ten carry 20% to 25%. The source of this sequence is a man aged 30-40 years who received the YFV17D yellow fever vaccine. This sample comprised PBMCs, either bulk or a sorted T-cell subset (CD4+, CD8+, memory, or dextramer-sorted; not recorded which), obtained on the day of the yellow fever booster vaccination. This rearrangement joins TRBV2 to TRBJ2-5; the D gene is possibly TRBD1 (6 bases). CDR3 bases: TGTGCCAGCAGGGCTGACAGGCAGGAGACCCAGTACTTC. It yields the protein CASRADRQETQYF.